This is a list of T cell receptor beta chains from one sample in a study of OX40 agonist ivuxolimab in advanced cancers. Produced via immunoSEQ multiplex PCR; TCRdb's table is partial and in-frame only. The sample yields approximately 10,000 clones, around 76% seen once. This sample comprised CD4+ or CD8+ T cells sorted from blood, obtained in a trial of the OX40 agonist ivuxolimab. These receptors all stem from an adult with an advanced solid tumor such as melanoma, head and neck, liver or kidney cancer. CDR3s include the opening cysteine and the closing phenylalanine or tryptophan. A D gene is named only where the DNA matches it firmly. A clone size is listed for some rows: how often the clone was seen (once, few, many), or a class if it is expanded.

cdr3_length	v_call	clone_size	d_call	j_call	cdr3_aa	cdr3_nt
15	TRBV27	.	TRBD2	TRBJ2-3	CASSLLAGSTDTQYF	TGTGCCAGCAGTTTACTAGCGGGAAGCACAGATACGCAGTATTTT
15	TRBV5-5	.	.	TRBJ2-3	CASSFSRQITDTQYF	TGTGCCAGCAGCTTCTCGCGGCAGATCACAGATACGCAGTATTTT
15	TRBV11-2	.	TRBD1	TRBJ2-2	CASATGGPNTGELFF	TGTGCCAGCGCGACAGGGGGACCTAACACCGGGGAGCTGTTTTTT
13	TRBV6-5	.	.	TRBJ2-5	CASSYSVRETQYF	TGTGCCAGCAGTTACTCCGTTCGGGAGACCCAGTACTTC
12	TRBV30	.	.	TRBJ1-1	CAGDQGNTEAFF	TGTGCCGGGGATCAGGGAAACACTGAAGCTTTCTTT
16	TRBV4-3	.	.	TRBJ1-2	CASSPSRSWVVGGYTF	TGCGCCAGCAGCCCCTCCCGATCCTGGGTCGTAGGTGGCTACACCTTC
15	TRBV19	.	TRBD2	TRBJ2-1	CASTSTSGATNEQFF	TGTGCCAGTACCTCGACTAGCGGGGCTACGAATGAGCAGTTCTTC
12	TRBV5-6	once	.	TRBJ2-4	CASSLGTTVQYF	TGTGCCAGCAGCTTGGGAACAACGGTTCAGTACTTC
14	TRBV6-5	.	.	TRBJ1-2	CASSYGGSNYGYTF	TGTGCCAGCAGTTATGGAGGTTCGAACTATGGCTACACCTTC
17	TRBV27	.	.	TRBJ2-2	CASSFSSGRLWAGELFF	TGTGCCAGCAGTTTTAGTAGCGGTCGACTTTGGGCCGGGGAGCTGTTTTTT
8	TRBV7-9	medium-sized	.	TRBJ2-7	CASSDYLF	TGTGCCAGCAGTGACTACCTTTTC
18	TRBV28	.	TRBD1	TRBJ2-7	CASSLSDRGPTSWYEQYF	TGTGCCAGCAGTTTATCAGACAGGGGCCCCACTAGTTGGTACGAGCAGTACTTC
15	TRBV6-5	.	.	TRBJ2-1	CASSYQQGMYNEQLF	TGTGCCAGCAGTTACCAGCAAGGAATGTACAATGAGCAGCTCTTC
14	TRBV19	.	TRBD1	TRBJ1-2	CASSSGTGYYGYTF	TGTGCCAGTAGTTCAGGGACAGGATACTATGGCTACACCTTC
14	TRBV27	.	.	TRBJ1-2	CASSPRGGDYGYTF	TGTGCCAGCAGTCCCCGCGGGGGCGACTATGGCTACACCTTC
17	TRBV14	medium-sized	TRBD1	TRBJ1-1	CASSQGSRTGINTEAFF	TGTGCCAGCAGCCAAGGTTCCCGGACAGGGATAAACACTGAAGCTTTCTTT
14	TRBV5-6	.	TRBD2	TRBJ2-5	CASSFTSEQETQYF	TGTGCCAGCAGCTTTACTAGCGAGCAAGAGACCCAGTACTTC
15	TRBV25-1	.	.	TRBJ1-1	CASSEMEGMNTEAFF	TGTGCCAGCAGTGAGATGGAGGGGATGAACACTGAAGCTTTCTTT